The present TCR beta chain was sequenced within a study of CD8 T cells in ankylosing spondylitis. Study results and caveats: Disease-linked clones, CD8+, were relatively rare in peripheral blood. Disease-linked clones reportedly concentrated significantly in matched ankylosing spondylitis synovial fluid. It appeared that ankylosing spondylitis blood was characterized by a TCR beta motif of roughly 8 highly homologous variants.

5'-RACE, quantitative and with molecular barcodes, yielded the TCR beta libraries. A single record per CDR3 protein comes from TCRdb applying MiXCR to the 5' RACE reads. The repertoire holds more than 60,000 distinct CDR3 sequences, with about 5.2% as singletons. This clonotype occurred many times. What it binds is unknown. Trimming cost V 5 bases and J 4 bases; bases outside gene matches: 9. The CDR3 has 17 residues. CDR1 and CDR2 from the germline V gene are MNHEY and SVGEGT. The J gene is TRBJ1-5, the V gene TRBV6-2 or TRBV6-3; 12 bases align to TRBD1. The TCR comes from a male donor with ankylosing spondylitis or in good health (not recorded which). Sequencing was carried out using blood, either unsorted or a sorted T cell fraction (not recorded which). This chain's CDR3 is CASSPYGTGGSNQPQHF. CDR3 DNA sequence: TGTGCCAGCAGTCCCTACGGGACAGGGGGCTCTAATCAGCCCCAGCATTTT.